A single sample is the source of the 13 T cell receptor beta chains below, sequenced in a study of control samples from healthy donors and cancer patients. The repertoire was sequenced with immunoSEQ multiplex PCR; TCRdb's copy has only in-frame clones and lacks some. The sample records some 130,000 clones, about 93% being singletons. The sample comprised blood. The receptors shown here come from a man aged 18 to 35 in good health.

This sequence joins TRBV3-1 (or the pseudogene TRBV3-2) and TRBJ1-5, with a weak D call TRBD1 (6 bases). This CDR3 region has 14 residues. The V and J ends lost 0 bases and 12 bases respectively, with 15 bases between them. Germline V gene lookup returns CDR1 LGHDT and CDR2 YNNKEL (reference sequence). The CDR3 DNA follows: TGTGCCAGCAGCCAAGATAGGGGGGGCAAAGTCCAGCATTTT. Translation gives CASSQDRGGKVQHF.

The chain employs TRBV24-1 and TRBJ1-5; unclear D gene. The germline CDR1 and CDR2 sequences are KGHDR and SFDVKD. V lost 7 bases and J 5 bases, leaving 8 bases between the germline ends. The CDR3 length is 12 residues. The CDR3 region is CATSPGDQPQHF. The CDR3 region has the DNA TGTGCCACCAGCCCCGGGGATCAGCCCCAGCATTTT.

The rearrangement links TRBV7-9 to TRBJ2-3, with a possible D match to TRBD2 (6 bases). The CDR3 totals 14 residues. V dropped 5 bases and J dropped 8 bases, with 17 bases sitting between them. Per the germline V gene, CDR1 is SEHNR and CDR2 is FQNEAQ (reference sequence). The chain's CDR3 is CASSSRLGVGTQYF. The CDR3 bases are TGTGCCAGCAGCAGTCGACTAGGGGTTGGTACGCAGTATTTT.

The chain recombines TRBV4-1 with TRBJ1-3; D is undetermined. The CDR3 has 15 residues. Germline V gene lookup returns CDR1 MGHRA and CDR2 YSYEKL. V lost 0 bases and J lost 1, with 7 bases in between. The CDR3 is CASSQDLLSGNTIYF. The CDR3 DNA is TGCGCCAGCAGCCAAGATCTCTTGTCTGGAAACACCATATATTTT.

The chain has TRBV18 and TRBJ1-2; no reliable D call. V was clipped by 1 base and J by 5 bases, with 11 bases between them. Germline assignment: CDR1 KGHSH and CDR2 LQKENI. CDR3 size: 14 residues. CDR3 nucleotide sequence: TGTGCCAGCTCACCACGTCCTGGGGAATATGGCTACACCTTC. Encoded protein: CASSPRPGEYGYTF. The full variable domain, completed using reference TRBV18 and TRBJ1-2, is NAGVMQNPRHLVRRRGQEARLRCSPMKGHSHVYWYRQLPEEGLKFMVYLQKENIIDESGMPKERFSAEFPKEGPSILRIQQVVRGDSAAYFCASSPRPGEYGYTFGSGTRLTVV.

For the CDR3, the DNA is TGTGCTAGTGGTCGGGGGGGCATAGATACGCAGTATTTT. As protein: CASGRGGIDTQYF. The J gene is TRBJ2-3, the V gene TRBV12-5, with TRBD2 identical over 8 bases. CDR1 and CDR2 from the germline V gene are LGHNT and FRNRAP. The CDR3 extends over 13 amino acids. Unmatched junction bases numbered 3, after V lost 5 bases and J lost 5 bases.

The chain employs TRBV3-1 (or the pseudogene TRBV3-2) and TRBJ2-3; TRBD2 matches at 7 bases. Germline assignment: CDR1 LGHDT and CDR2 YNNKEL (reference sequence). The CDR3 runs to 16 residues. With V trimmed by 3 bases and J by 7 bases, 13 bases remained unmatched. The CDR3 DNA reads TGTGCCAGCAGCCACCGACTAGCCCAGCGTGACAATACGCAGTATTTT. Amino acid sequence: CASSHRLAQRDNTQYF.

This sequence joins TRBV4-1 and TRBJ1-4, with 7 nucleotides matching TRBD1. Trimming cost V 5 bases and J 2 bases; bases outside gene matches: 2. Germline V gene data show CDR1 as MGHRA and CDR2 as YSYEKL. CDR3 size: 14 residues. The CDR3 region is CASSVQGTNEKLFF. CDR3 coding DNA: TGCGCCAGCAGCGTACAGGGGACTAATGAAAAACTGTTTTTT.

The V gene is TRBV10-1, the J gene TRBJ2-2; D unresolved. In germline, CDR1 is WNHNN, CDR2 SYGVQD (reference sequence). V was trimmed by 3 bases and J by 0 bases, leaving 14 bases between them. This CDR3 region has 17 residues. The CDR3 is CASSEGYGRANTGELFF. The CDR3 region has the DNA TGCGCCAGCAGTGAAGGGTACGGCAGAGCGAACACCGGGGAGCTGTTTTTT.

The gene calls are TRBV14 and TRBJ2-5; 10 bases are a match to TRBD2. J lost 2 bases, V lost 0 bases, and 9 bases had no gene match. The V gene's germline CDR1 is SGHDN and CDR2 FVKESK. The CDR3 totals 18 residues. The CDR3 reads CASSQDPVEREGQETQYF. CDR3 DNA sequence: TGTGCCAGCAGCCAAGATCCCGTGGAGCGGGAGGGACAAGAGACCCAGTACTTC.

This clone was found once. The chain couples TRBV5-6 to TRBJ1-4; a weak D match, TRBD1 (5 bases). This CDR3 is 16 amino acids long. V lost 4 bases and J 0 bases, leaving 13 bases between the germline ends. Germline lookup yields CDR1 SGHDT and CDR2 YYEEEE. The CDR3 bases are TGTGCCAGCAGCCTGGGACCCCCTGCAACTAATGAAAAACTGTTTTTT. It translates to CASSLGPPATNEKLFF.

This chain connects TRBV30 to TRBJ2-3; 10 positions agree with TRBD2. The CDR3 has 15 residues. CDR1 is GTSNPN and CDR2 is SVGIG in the germline V gene (reference sequence). V gave up 0 bases and J gave up 4 bases; unmatched junction bases: 4. This CDR3 reads CAWSVALAGPDTQYF. CDR3 in DNA: TGTGCCTGGAGTGTAGCACTAGCGGGACCAGATACGCAGTATTTT. Based on the CDR3 plus reference TRBV30 and TRBJ2-3, the full variable domain is SQTIHQWPATLVQPVGSPLSLECTVEGTSNPNLYWYRQAAGRGLQLLFYSVGIGQISSEVPQNLSASRPQDRQFILSSKKLLLSDSGFYLCAWSVALAGPDTQYFGPGTRLTVL.

This clone was seen only a few times. The chain joins TRBV4-1 to TRBJ2-5; D possibly corresponds to TRBD2 (5 bases). CDR3 length equals 14 residues. Trimming pared 1 base from V and 4 bases from J, leaving 10 bases between. Germline V gives CDR1 MGHRA, CDR2 YSYEKL. For the CDR3, the DNA is TGCGCCAGCAGCCAAGGGCCCGGGGTAGAGACCCAGTACTTC. This translates into CASSQGPGVETQYF.